The 24 T cell receptor beta chains in this list originate from one sample, sequenced in a study of shared clonotypes between healthy human individuals. Sequencing was performed with immunoSEQ multiplex PCR; in TCRdb, only in-frame clones are kept and a portion is missing. The table has 500,000 to 550,000 clones, around 95% seen once; the top ten hold 0.05% to 0.08%. Sequencing was carried out using naive CD4+ T cells sorted from blood. Subset indicated: CD45RA+ positively selected. The source is a woman in her twenties or thirties in good health.

The chain combines TRBV19 with TRBJ2-1, with 10 bases that match TRBD2. Germline V gene lookup returns CDR1 LNHDA and CDR2 SQIVND (reference sequence). With 7 bases clipped from V and 5 bases from J, the junction kept 11 bases outside the gene matches. This CDR3 has 16 residues. The CDR3 loop reads CASNKQRTSGNNEQFF. The CDR3 DNA sequence: TGTGCCAGTAACAAGCAGAGGACTAGCGGTAACAATGAGCAGTTCTTC.

Concerning this clone itself: The same CDR3 arises from other DNA sequences in this sample as well. The chain links TRBV2 to TRBJ2-7; no clear D gene. The germline V gene encodes CDR1 SNHLY and CDR2 FYNNEI. Trimming cost V 3 bases and J 3 bases, with 6 bases left between them. The CDR3 totals 12 residues. CDR3 protein: CASSEQSYEQYF. CDR3 bases: TGTGCCAGCAGTGAGCAGAGCTACGAGCAGTACTTC.

This chain joins TRBV5-1 and TRBJ1-5; no clear D gene. This CDR3 has 14 amino acids. V lost 2 bases to trimming and J lost 6 bases, with 12 bases between them. Germline loops: CDR1 SGHRS, CDR2 YFSETQ. CDR3 DNA sequence: TGCGCCAGCAGCTTCGGTGTGGAAGGTCAGCCCCAGCATTTT. Translation gives CASSFGVEGQPQHF.

V is TRBV15 and J is TRBJ1-1; D is perhaps TRBD1 (6 bases). CDR1 is LNHNV and CDR2 is YYDKDF in the germline V gene (reference sequence). The CDR3 length is 11 residues. Trimming removed 6 bases from V and 7 bases from J, with 9 bases in between. CDR3 nucleotide sequence: TGTGCCACCAGGGGGGCAGGTGAAGCTTTCTTT. It codes for CATRGAGEAFF.

The rearrangement joins TRBV2 to TRBJ1-3, with no clear D. The V end was cut by 8 bases, the J end by 0 bases, with 5 bases between. This CDR3 region has 12 residues. Per germline, CDR1 SNHLY and CDR2 FYNNEI. Here the CDR3 reads CASAVSGNTIYF. The CDR3 DNA follows: TGTGCCAGCGCCGTCTCTGGAAACACCATATATTTT.

The J gene is TRBJ1-3, the V gene TRBV5-1; tentatively, D is TRBD1 (5 bases). This CDR3 spans 14 amino acids. V lost 0 bases, J lost 8 bases, and 12 bases lay in between. The germline CDR1 and CDR2 sequences are SGHRS and YFSETQ. DNA of the CDR3: TGCGCCAGCAGCTTGGGGGGCCGGGGTGACACCATATATTTT. Its protein product is CASSLGGRGDTIYF.

This rearrangement joins TRBV28 to TRBJ2-7; either TRBD1 or TRBD2 may supply D (5 bases each). The CDR3 is 12 amino acids. The ends were cut back, 11 bases at V and 3 bases at J, with 14 bases in the middle. Per the germline V gene, CDR1 is MDHEN and CDR2 is SYDVKM. Here the CDR3 DNA reads TGTGCCGCCCGGGGCCCTGTCTACGAGCAGTACTTC. It specifies CAARGPVYEQYF.

The chain employs TRBV27 and TRBJ1-5; no clear D gene. V lost 8 bases to trimming and J lost 1 base, with 9 bases between them. Looked up from germline, CDR1 is MNHEY and CDR2 is SMNVEV (reference sequence). CDR3 length equals 13 residues. The CDR3 coding sequence is TGTGCCAGCGGCTTCCGCAGCAATCAGCCCCAGCATTTT. This gives the protein CASGFRSNQPQHF.

The chain has TRBV18 and TRBJ1-6; 7 nucleotides align to TRBD1. Unmatched junction bases numbered 11, after V lost 6 bases and J lost 6 bases. The CDR3 extends over 16 amino acids. Germline V gene sequence: CDR1 KGHSH, CDR2 LQKENI. This chain's CDR3 is CASSQITGASNSPLHF. The CDR3 bases are TGTGCCAGCTCGCAAATTACAGGGGCGAGTAATTCACCCCTCCACTTT.

The rearrangement joins TRBV2 to TRBJ2-5, with unresolved D. Per the germline V gene, CDR1 is SNHLY and CDR2 is FYNNEI. Trimming pared 8 bases from V and 2 bases from J, leaving 15 bases between. This CDR3 region has 14 residues. This CDR3 reads CASRSTGLQETQYF. CDR3 in DNA: TGTGCCAGCCGGAGTACGGGTCTTCAAGAGACCCAGTACTTC. The full variable domain, with the rest looked up from reference TRBV2 and TRBJ2-5, is EPEVTQTPSHQVTQMGQEVILRCVPISNHLYFYWYRQILGQKVEFLVSFYNNEISEKSEIFDDQFSVERPDGSNFTLKIRSTKLEDSAMYFCASRSTGLQETQYFGPGTRLLVL.

The J gene is TRBJ2-2, the V gene TRBV5-6, with unresolved D. From germline, CDR1 is SGHDT and CDR2 YYEEEE. The CDR3 spans 16 residues. Trimming pared 1 base from V and 0 bases from J, leaving 10 bases between. CDR3 amino acids: CASSLRGSANTGELFF. CDR3 in DNA: TGTGCCAGCAGCTTGAGAGGCAGCGCGAACACCGGGGAGCTGTTTTTT.

This chain joins TRBV28 and TRBJ2-7; 11 bases are shared with TRBD1. Germline V CDR1 and CDR2: MDHEN, SYDVKM. J was trimmed by 6 bases and V by 4 bases; bases with no gene match: 5. This CDR3 contains 14 residues. The CDR3 sequence is CASSSGQGVLEQYF. In nucleotides, the CDR3 is TGTGCCAGCAGTTCGGGACAGGGGGTTCTCGAGCAGTACTTC. Drawing the rest from reference TRBV28 and TRBJ2-7, the complete variable domain is DVKVTQSSRYLVKRTGEKVFLECVQDMDHENMFWYRQDPGLGLRLIYFSYDVKMKEKGDIPEGYSVSREKKERFSLILESASTNQTSMYLCASSSGQGVLEQYFGPGTRLTVT.

The rearrangement joins TRBV11-1 to TRBJ2-7; 8 bases align to TRBD1. The trim removed 3 bases at V and 3 bases at J, leaving 7 bases unmatched. This CDR3 has 15 residues. Germline V gene sequence: CDR1 SGHAT, CDR2 FQDESV (reference sequence). As DNA, the CDR3 is TGTGCCAGCAGCTTTAGACAGGGGCAATTCTACGAGCAGTACTTC. It translates to CASSFRQGQFYEQYF.

The V and J genes are TRBV2 and TRBJ2-7; TRBD1 might be the D (7 bases). The CDR3 is made up of 14 amino acids. CDR1 is SNHLY, CDR2 FYNNEI, per germline. Trimming cost V 3 bases and J 3 bases, with 12 bases left between them. CDR3 DNA sequence: TGTGCCAGCAGTGATCAGGGGGGTAGCTACGAGCAGTACTTC. Its protein is CASSDQGGSYEQYF.

The chain uses TRBV7-9 and TRBJ1-5; 7 nucleotides align to TRBD1. This CDR3 region has 14 residues. V shed 2 bases, J shed 7 bases, and the junction held 5 bases outside the gene matches. The germline V gene encodes CDR1 SEHNR and CDR2 FQNEAQ (reference sequence). DNA of the CDR3: TGTGCCAGCAGCTTATTCAGGGGGAGGCAGCCCCAGCATTTT. Translated: CASSLFRGRQPQHF.

The chain has TRBV28 and TRBJ1-2; D call uncertain. The V gene lost 6 bases and the J gene lost 0 bases, with 20 bases spanning the gap. Germline V lookup: CDR1 MDHEN, CDR2 SYDVKM. This CDR3 region has 17 residues. CDR3 nucleotides: TGTGCCAGCAGCCGAGCCCGGGCGCGTCCACCTAACTATGGCTACACCTTC. This codes for CASSRARARPPNYGYTF.

This clone was picked up one time. The V call is TRBV5-4, the J call TRBJ1-2, with D unresolved. This CDR3 has 13 residues. V was pared by 1 base and J by 4 bases, with 8 bases between. Germline lookup yields CDR1 SGHNT and CDR2 YYREEE (reference sequence). Written as DNA, the CDR3 is TGTGCCAGCAGCTTGAAGGTCGGCTATGGCTACACCTTC. It codes for CASSLKVGYGYTF. The whole variable domain, remainder taken from reference TRBV5-4 and TRBJ1-2, is ETGVTQSPTHLIKTRGQQVTLRCSSQSGHNTVSWYQQALGQGPQFIFQYYREEENGRGNFPPRFSGLQFPNYSSELNVNALELDDSALYLCASSLKVGYGYTFGSGTRLTVV.

The DNA for the CDR3 is TGTGCCAGCAGCTACCCGGGTAGCGGGAGGGCGAATGAGCAGTTCTTC. Amino acid sequence: CASSYPGSGRANEQFF. V gene TRBV5-4 combines with J gene TRBJ2-1; TRBD2 matches at 11 bases. The CDR3 contains 16 residues. In germline, CDR1 is SGHNT, CDR2 YYREEE (reference sequence). The junction had 9 bases not matched to a gene; V was cut back by 3 bases and J by 7 bases.

The chain employs TRBV28 and TRBJ2-7, with no clear D. The CDR3 covers 14 residues. Per the germline V gene, CDR1 is MDHEN and CDR2 is SYDVKM. Trimming stripped 7 bases from V and 2 bases from J, with 15 bases between. The DNA for the CDR3 is TGTGCCAGCACCTCTTCCCGGGCCACCTACGAGCAGTACTTC. The encoded protein is CASTSSRATYEQYF.

The J gene is TRBJ2-1, the V gene TRBV14, with D possibly matching TRBD2 (6 bases). Deletions cut 1 base from V and 6 bases from J, with 16 bases between. Germline CDR1 SGHDN, CDR2 FVKESK. This CDR3 region has 16 residues. The CDR3 region has the DNA TGTGCCAGCAGCCAAGTAAGAAGAAGCGGGTCCAATGAGCAGTTCTTC. This gives the protein CASSQVRRSGSNEQFF.

The gene calls are TRBV5-1 and TRBJ1-1; 8 nucleotides match TRBD1. V was pared by 3 bases and J by 1 base, with 8 bases of the junction left unmatched. CDR1 and CDR2 from the germline V gene are SGHRS and YFSETQ. The CDR3 length is 16 residues. The CDR3 spells CASSSRIGTGNTEAFF. The CDR3 DNA reads TGCGCCAGCAGCTCGCGGATCGGGACAGGGAACACTGAAGCTTTCTTT.

This chain connects TRBV5-1 to TRBJ2-1; 7 nucleotides line up with TRBD2. Germline V gene lookup returns CDR1 SGHRS and CDR2 YFSETQ. CDR3 length: 19 amino acids. Trimming at V came to 3 bases and at J to 0 bases, leaving 15 bases not matched to a gene. CDR3 region: CASSSRGPPRGSSYNEQFF. CDR3 bases: TGCGCCAGCAGCTCCCGGGGCCCACCGCGGGGGAGCTCCTACAATGAGCAGTTCTTC.

The rearrangement links TRBV2 to TRBJ1-2; no clear D gene. Germline CDR1 SNHLY, CDR2 FYNNEI. The V end was cut by 4 bases, the J end by 0 bases, with 6 bases between. The CDR3 is 13 residues long. DNA of the CDR3: TGTGCCAGCAGTGCGGAAACTAACTATGGCTACACCTTC. This codes for CASSAETNYGYTF.

This clone was counted only a few times. The chain recombines TRBV28 with TRBJ1-1; D ambiguous. V gave up 3 bases and J gave up 1 base, with 6 bases separating them. The germline CDR1 and CDR2 sequences are MDHEN and SYDVKM. This CDR3 is built from 13 residues. The CDR3 nucleotides read TGTGCCAGCAGTTTGTGGGGGAACACTGAAGCTTTCTTT. Amino acids: CASSLWGNTEAFF. The full variable domain, its missing parts supplied by reference TRBV28 and TRBJ1-1, is DVKVTQSSRYLVKRTGEKVFLECVQDMDHENMFWYRQDPGLGLRLIYFSYDVKMKEKGDIPEGYSVSREKKERFSLILESASTNQTSMYLCASSLWGNTEAFFGQGTRLTVV.